What follows are 8 T cell receptor beta chains derived from one specimen sequenced in a study of cytomegalovirus exposure and HLA in healthy donors. Amplification used 60 Vbeta primers and 13 Jbeta primers. The repertoire was sequenced with immunoSEQ multiplex PCR; TCRdb's copy has only in-frame clones and lacks some. The profile shows fewer than 200,000 clones, less than 85% of them singletons. The sequenced sample was PBMCs. These receptors all stem from a man in his sixties in good health and CMV-seronegative.

This clone came up once. The gene calls are TRBV28 and TRBJ2-7; D is perhaps TRBD2 (6 bases). V was clipped by 5 bases and J by 3 bases, with 17 bases between them. The CDR3 spans 15 residues. Germline V gives CDR1 MDHEN, CDR2 SYDVKM. The CDR3 loop is CASSRPGTRNYEQYF. The CDR3 DNA sequence: TGTGCCAGCAGTAGACCCGGGACTCGAAACTACGAGCAGTACTTC. The variable domain in full, completed from reference TRBV28 and TRBJ2-7, reads DVKVTQSSRYLVKRTGEKVFLECVQDMDHENMFWYRQDPGLGLRLIYFSYDVKMKEKGDIPEGYSVSREKKERFSLILESASTNQTSMYLCASSRPGTRNYEQYFGPGTRLTVT.

The DNA of the CDR3 is TGTGCCAGCAGCTTAGAGGCGAGCGGGGGGGTCGGGGCGCAGTATTTT. Translation: CASSLEASGGVGAQYF. This chain links TRBV7-8 with TRBJ2-3, with 10 bases lining up with TRBD2. The CDR3 length is 16 residues. CDR1 is SGHVS and CDR2 is FQNEAQ in the germline V gene. The V gene end was trimmed by 1 base and the J gene end by 10 bases; junction bases not matched to a gene: 11.

In this sample, this clone turned up once. V is TRBV9 and J is TRBJ1-2; no clear D. V lost 5 bases and J 6 bases, leaving 23 bases between the germline ends. Germline V gene sequence: CDR1 SGDLS, CDR2 YYNGEE. CDR3 size: 16 residues. DNA of the CDR3: TGTGCCAGCAGTCCCAATCCGAGGGCGGACGTGCATGGCTACACCTTC. It translates to CASSPNPRADVHGYTF.

The gene calls are TRBV10-3 and TRBJ2-5, with 7 nucleotides matching TRBD1. CDR3 size: 15 residues. Germline assignment: CDR1 ENHRY and CDR2 SYGVKD. V was pared by 3 bases and J by 5 bases, with 9 bases of the junction left unmatched. CDR3 loop: CAISEKTQGRETQYF. The CDR3, as DNA: TGTGCCATCAGTGAAAAAACACAGGGGCGCGAGACCCAGTACTTC.

This chain uses TRBV13 with TRBJ2-1, with a possible D match to TRBD1 (6 bases). Trimming took 3 bases from V and 2 from J, leaving 11 bases between them. Germline-derived CDR1 and CDR2 are PRHDT and FYEKMQ (reference sequence). The CDR3 sequence is 15 residues long. The CDR3 loop reads CASSFRTATYNEQFF. CDR3 coding DNA: TGTGCCAGCAGCTTCAGGACAGCAACCTACAATGAGCAGTTCTTC.

The chain couples TRBV30 to TRBJ2-3; 8 bases are a match to TRBD2. The germline CDR1 and CDR2 sequences are GTSNPN and SVGIG (reference sequence). The V segment lost 3 bases and the J segment 6 bases; nucleotides outside the gene matches: 8. This CDR3 is built from 14 residues. CDR3 DNA: TGTGCCTGGAGCGGGGGGGCCGTTGGGGATACGCAGTATTTT. Encoded protein: CAWSGGAVGDTQYF.

The genes are TRBV19 and TRBJ2-1, with TRBD2 matching over 11 bases. Germline CDR1 is LNHDA and CDR2 is SQIVND (reference sequence). J gave up 5 bases and V 3 bases, and 6 bases lay outside the gene matches. The CDR3 has 16 amino acids. The CDR3 sequence: CASSMWSSGRNNEQFF. DNA of the CDR3: TGTGCCAGTAGTATGTGGTCTAGCGGGAGGAACAATGAGCAGTTCTTC.

The chain joins TRBV5-4 to TRBJ2-7; 7 bases are shared with TRBD1. The CDR3 contains 15 residues. Germline CDR1 SGHNT, CDR2 YYREEE (reference sequence). J was trimmed by 3 bases and V by 0 bases; bases with no gene match: 6. CDR3 protein: CASSLGGQGVYEQYF. CDR3 nucleotides: TGTGCCAGCAGCTTGGGGGGCCAGGGGGTCTACGAGCAGTACTTC.